This entry is about one TCR beta chain. CDR1 is LNHDA, CDR2 SQIVND, per germline (reference sequence). The junction had 9 bases not matched to a gene; V was cut back by 8 bases and J by 0 bases. This CDR3 has 15 amino acids. Methods used by the authors: Amplification with reference gene primers provided the estimates of nucleated cell counts. TCRdb keeps only in-frame clones here, not all; method: immunoSEQ multiplex PCR. V and J calls and clone size are as listed in that table; D and trimming were resolved from the DNA. This table holds 150,000 to 200,000 clones, roughly 80% found once. This sample is part of a study of blood T cell repertoires in COVID-19. For the study at large: There were acute and convalescent COVID-19 samples, and they came from the United States, Italy and Spain.

The specimen sequenced was peripheral blood. V and J are TRBV19 and TRBJ1-1; TRBD1 matches at 7 bases. This TCR was sampled from a human donor with acute or convalescent COVID-19. The donor label of this sample is uncertain. The DNA of the CDR3 is TGTGCCAGTCAGAGACAGGGTACCATGAACACTGAAGCTTTCTTT. Its protein product is CASQRQGTMNTEAFF.